This T cell receptor (beta chain) was obtained from a study of Graves' ophthalmopathy and Graves' hyperthyroidism. Deletions cut 2 bases from V and 4 bases from J, with 12 bases between. The V gene's germline CDR1 is SGHAT and CDR2 FQNNGV. The CDR3 is 15 amino acids. The table lists this clonotype with many counts. Its cognate antigen is unknown. Amplified TCR beta CDR3 regions were obtained using RNA transcripts as template. The library came from an HTBI-primed first-round RT-PCR and a second-round multiplex PCR. One entry per CDR3 protein results from TCRdb running MiXCR on the multiplex PCR reads. The sample records about 500,000 distinct CDR3 sequences, roughly an eighth being singletons. Study-wide findings and caveats: Most thyroid clonotypes expanded beyond 0.001 frequency were also found in blood.

Ophthalmopathy in the donors was of moderate-to-severe activity, with CAS ≥3, NOSPECS ≥4 and duration under 3 months. This TCR was sampled from a young woman with Graves' ophthalmopathy. Sequencing was done on a sample of blood. The chain is built from TRBV11-2 and TRBJ1-3; no clear D. The CDR3 spells CASSLSPGTGNTIYF. Here the CDR3 DNA reads TGTGCCAGCAGCTTATCCCCCGGCACGGGAAACACCATATATTTT. The full variable domain, with the rest looked up from reference TRBV11-2 and TRBJ1-3, is EAGVAQSPRYKIIEKRQSVAFWCNPISGHATLYWYQQILGQGPKLLIQFQNNGVVDDSQLPKDRFSAERLKGVDSTLKIQPAKLEDSAVYLCASSLSPGTGNTIYFGEGSWLTVV.